This TCR beta chain was observed in a study of beta chain features in type 1 diabetes. Across the study: Examination covered approximately 100 million sorted cells spanning all samples. The study's findings and limits: Across patients, naive, central memory and Treg TCRB repertoires exhibited apparently greater similarity than was observed across healthy donors. Shortening of TCRB CDR3s, moderate but significant, appeared in all four CD4+ subsets of Type 1 diabetes patients.

In its sample, this clone was seen a few times. Its antigen is unidentified. The CDR3 is 16 amino acids. Deletions cut 4 bases from V and 2 bases from J, with 17 bases between. From germline, CDR1 is SGHDN and CDR2 FVKESK. Reverse transcribing all isolated RNA meant expressed TCRB transcripts were sequenced. Libraries were prepared by immunoSEQ multiplex PCR; TCRdb keeps only in-frame clonotypes and omits some of them. Found here are around 140,000 clones, approximately 13% of them singletons; the top ten hold under 1.5%. J is TRBJ2-5 and V is TRBV14, with D perhaps TRBD1 (6 bases). Sequences were obtained from central memory CD4+ T cells from blood. The sequence derives from a young man with type 1 diabetes. The CDR3 coding sequence is TGTGCCAGCAGCCCAGGGGTGACATCCCGACAAGAGACCCAGTACTTC. It codes for CASSPGVTSRQETQYF. The whole variable domain, remainder taken from reference TRBV14 and TRBJ2-5, is EAGVTQFPSHSVIEKGQTVTLRCDPISGHDNLYWYRRVMGKEIKFLLHFVKESKQDESGMPNNRFLAERTGGTYSTLKVQPAELEDSGVYFCASSPGVTSRQETQYFGPGTRLLVL.